This T cell receptor (beta chain) was retrieved from a study of OX40 agonist ivuxolimab in advanced cancers. Overall study context: The dose-escalation cohort had hepatocellular carcinoma, melanoma, renal cell or head and neck cancer. Participants could have had prior anti-PD-1, anti-PD-L1 or anti-CTLA-4 therapy, and around 40% had some. Among those enrolled, mean age was 60 years (range roughly 20 to 85) and 75% to 90% were male.

Germline lookup yields CDR1 LNHNV and CDR2 YYDKDF (reference sequence). Trimming took 1 base from V and 3 from J, leaving 9 bases between them. The CDR3 spans 14 residues. Study-level points and caveats: On average, CD8+ T cells had more expanded clones than CD4+.

Clones were read by immunoSEQ multiplex PCR, and TCRdb kept only the in-frame ones, dropping some. Of about 66,000 clones in the sample, approximately 90% are singletons; the top ten hold 3.5% to 5%. Comments on this clone: Its antigen is not identified.

V usage is TRBV15 and J usage is TRBJ1-1; D remains ambiguous. The sample consisted of CD4+ or CD8+ T cells sorted from blood, taken in a trial of the OX40 agonist ivuxolimab. The receptor was derived from an adult with an advanced solid tumor such as melanoma, head and neck, liver or kidney cancer. In DNA, the CDR3 is TGTGCCACCAGCAGAGGTAATCTGCACACTGAAGCTTTCTTT. It yields the protein CATSRGNLHTEAFF.